These T cell receptor beta chains were read from a single sample in a study of blood T cells in healthy people across ages. TCRdb fed the 5' RACE reads into MiXCR, producing one record per CDR3 protein. Of some 760,000 distinct CDR3 sequences listed, about 25% are singletons. The sample was also reused in another study, on T cells of mothers and their children.

Sequencing input: blood. Receptors originate from a boy aged 5-17 years in good health. CDR3s include the opening cysteine and the closing phenylalanine or tryptophan. The D gene is left open where the match is weak. Clone size is stated in some rows and not others, as once, few, many or a class when expanded.

TRBJ1-5,TRBD1,TRBV6-2/TRBV6-3,NA,TGTGCCAGCAGGACCCGACAGGGTGGGAATCAGCCCCAGCATTTT,CASRTRQGGNQPQHF
TRBJ2-7,NA,TRBV20-1,few,TGCAGTGCTAGAGGAGAGAATAGCCCCTACGAGCAGTACTTC,CSARGENSPYEQYF
TRBJ1-5,TRBD1,TRBV4-3,NA,TGCGCCAGCAGCCAAGATGACAGGGATCATCAGCCCCAGCATTTT,CASSQDDRDHQPQHF
TRBJ2-5,TRBD1,TRBV2,NA,TGTGCCAGCAGTGAAGTACAGGGACAGCCTGAGACCCAGTACTTC,CASSEVQGQPETQYF
TRBJ2-7,NA,TRBV6-5,few,TGTGCCAGCAGACTCGGGACCGGCTCGTACAAGCAGTACTTC,CASRLGTGSYKQYF
TRBJ2-7,NA,TRBV4-2,NA,TGTGCCAGCAGCCACGACGGGGCAAACGGGCTCGAGCAGTACTTC,CASSHDGANGLEQYF
TRBJ1-4,NA,TRBV4-2,NA,TGTGCCAGCAGCCAAGATGGTCCCTGGCCGGGACAAGGGGACCCTAATGAAAAACTGTTTTTT,CASSQDGPWPGQGDPNEKLFF
TRBJ1-5,NA,TRBV12-3/TRBV12-4,few,TGTGCCAGCAGTTTCGCAGGGGATCAGCCCCAGCATTTT,CASSFAGDQPQHF
TRBJ2-1,NA,TRBV13,few,TGTGCCAGCAGCTTAAAGGGGGGAGGTGCCTACAATGAGCAGTTCTTC,CASSLKGGGAYNEQFF
TRBJ1-2,TRBD1,TRBV6-5,few,TGTGCCAGCAGTTACGAGGCAGGGGGCGGCTACACCTTC,CASSYEAGGGYTF
TRBJ2-1,NA,TRBV28,few,TGTGCCAGCACAGGGGCCGGTTCCTACAATGAGCAGTTCTTC,CASTGAGSYNEQFF
TRBJ1-2,NA,TRBV13,few,TGTGCCAGCAGCTTAAGGGGTACCTATGGCTACACCTTC,CASSLRGTYGYTF
TRBJ2-1,NA,TRBV20-1,NA,TGCAGTGCTAGGTCATCAGGCGTAAGCTCCTACAATGAGCAGTTCTTC,CSARSSGVSSYNEQFF
TRBJ1-2,TRBD1,TRBV19,NA,TGTGCCAGTAGTACCCTTTGGGACAGTAACTATGGCTACACCTTC,CASSTLWDSNYGYTF
TRBJ1-6,TRBD1,TRBV28,NA,TGTGCCAGCAGTTTAGGACAGGGATATGATTCACCCCTCCACTTT,CASSLGQGYDSPLHF
TRBJ1-4,NA,TRBV6-4,NA,TGTGCCAGCACAAGGACAGCCTGGGTAACTAATGAAAAACTGTTTTTT,CASTRTAWVTNEKLFF
TRBJ1-1,NA,TRBV7-9,few,TGTGCCAGCAGCTTAGCGGAGACGACTGAAGCTTTCTTT,CASSLAETTEAFF
TRBJ2-5,TRBD1,TRBV4-2,NA,TGTGCCAGCAGCCAAGAGATACAGGGGTTTGATGGAGAGACCCAGTACTTC,CASSQEIQGFDGETQYF
TRBJ2-5,NA,TRBV29-1,NA,TGCAGCGTTGAAGATCGGGCAAACGGGCTGGGGGAGACCCAGTACTTC,CSVEDRANGLGETQYF
TRBJ2-2,TRBD2,TRBV20-1,NA,TGCAGTGCTAGACTAGCGGGAGACACCGGGGAGCTGTTTTTT,CSARLAGDTGELFF
TRBJ2-1,NA,TRBV3-1,few,TGTGCCAGCAGCCACCCTACAGACTCCTACAATGAGCAGTTCTTC,CASSHPTDSYNEQFF
TRBJ2-1,TRBD2,TRBV29-1,few,TGCAGCGCCTCCGGGACTAGCGTCTACAATGAGCAGTTCTTC,CSASGTSVYNEQFF
TRBJ2-5,NA,TRBV20-1,few,TGCAGTGCTGACCCGACTGGTGGGTCACGACTGTACCAAGAGACCCAGTACTTC,CSADPTGGSRLYQETQYF
TRBJ2-2,NA,TRBV19,once,TGTGCCAGTAGTGGTGGTCCGGGACTTCGAGGGGAGCTGTTTTTT,CASSGGPGLRGELFF
TRBJ1-2,NA,TRBV12-3/TRBV12-4,NA,TGTGCCAGCAGTTTACCAGGGGAGGCTGGCTACACCTTC,CASSLPGEAGYTF
TRBJ2-7,NA,TRBV6-5,NA,TGTGCCAGCAGTATCCGGCCTTGGGAGGACGAGCAGTACTTC,CASSIRPWEDEQYF
TRBJ2-1,TRBD2,TRBV28,few,TGTGCCAGCAGCCCCGGACTAGCGGGCCGATACAATGAGCAGTTCTTC,CASSPGLAGRYNEQFF
TRBJ2-7,TRBD1,TRBV20-1,NA,TGCAGTGCGCCGGGACAGAGCTCCTACGAGCAGTACTTC,CSAPGQSSYEQYF
TRBJ1-1,NA,TRBV5-1,NA,TGCGCCAGCAGCCAGGATGGGGGCGCTTGGGGCACTGAAGCTTTCTTT,CASSQDGGAWGTEAFF
TRBJ2-5,NA,TRBV24-1,few,TGTGCCACCAGTGATTTGCTGCGGGGAGACTCTCAAGAGACCCAGTACTTC,CATSDLLRGDSQETQYF
TRBJ2-7,NA,TRBV6-5,NA,TGTGCCAGCACCAAGGGGGGGCCCTACGAGCAGTACTTC,CASTKGGPYEQYF
TRBJ2-3,TRBD1,TRBV10-3,few,TGTGCCCACCGGGACAGGCTTCCCACAGATACGCAGTATTTT,CAHRDRLPTDTQYF
TRBJ2-5,TRBD1,TRBV6-5,once,TGTGTCAGCAGTGCCACAGGGGTCCCAGAGACCCAGTACTTC,CVSSATGVPETQYF
TRBJ2-1,TRBD2,TRBV5-1,few,TGCGCCAGCAGCTTCCTCCTAGCGGCGCCGAGCTCCTACAATGAGCAGTTCTTC,CASSFLLAAPSSYNEQFF
TRBJ2-3,TRBD1,TRBV20-1,few,TGCAGTGCCTATTATCCAAACCCGCAGGGGGCATCTAGCGCAGATACGCAGTATTTT,CSAYYPNPQGASSADTQYF
TRBJ2-1,NA,TRBV9,few,TGTGCCAGCAGCAAGCTCCGGGACTCCTACAATGAGCAGTTCTTC,CASSKLRDSYNEQFF
TRBJ2-1,TRBD2,TRBV4-1,few,TGCGCCAGCAGCCCCGAGGGACTAGCGGGTAATGAGCAGTTCTTC,CASSPEGLAGNEQFF
TRBJ1-6,NA,TRBV5-1,few,TGCGCCAGCAGCGCGAGGCGGGACGGATATAATTCACCCCTCCACTTT,CASSARRDGYNSPLHF
TRBJ2-7,NA,TRBV27,NA,TGTGCCAGCAGTCATCAACAGGGCTACGAGCAGTACTTC,CASSHQQGYEQYF
TRBJ2-3,TRBD2,TRBV4-1,NA,TGCGCCAGCAGCCGAATTTTAGCGGGAGGAACAGATACGCAGTATTTT,CASSRILAGGTDTQYF
TRBJ2-7,NA,TRBV6-5,few,TGTGCCACAGGAGGGGGCCCCTTCTACGAGCAGTACTTC,CATGGGPFYEQYF
TRBJ2-4,TRBD2,TRBV6-2/TRBV6-3,few,TGTGCCGGCAGTTACGCCCCCCGGACTAGCGGGGGCCAAAACATTCAGTACTTC,CAGSYAPRTSGGQNIQYF
TRBJ2-3,NA,TRBV27,NA,TGTGCCAGCAGTCCGGGACTCCACACAGATACGCAGTATTTT,CASSPGLHTDTQYF